Listed here are 15 T cell receptor beta chains from one sample, sequenced in a study of graft-versus-host responses after intestinal transplantation. TCRdb keeps only in-frame clones here, not all; method: immunoSEQ multiplex PCR. The table includes some 8,700 clones, about 74% detected once. Graft-derived tissue was subjected to processing to liberate intraepithelial and lamina propria lymphocytes. The starting material was ileum tissue, obtained about 70 weeks after intestinal transplant. These receptors were obtained from a human patient who received an intestinal transplant, so some T cells may come from the graft donor.

This clone was detected a few times. The rearrangement joins TRBV6-4 to TRBJ2-1, with 7 bases that match TRBD2. Germline CDR1 is MRHNA and CDR2 is SNTAGT. The CDR3 sequence is 15 residues long. J lost 1 base, V lost 5 bases, and 5 bases had no gene match. In DNA form, the CDR3 reads TGTGCCAGCAGTCTAGCGGATTCATCCTACAATGAGCAGTTCTTC. Protein: CASSLADSSYNEQFF.

The chain has TRBV29-1 and TRBJ2-7, with D perhaps TRBD2 (5 bases). The germline V gene encodes CDR1 SQVTM and CDR2 ANQGSEA. V lost 6 bases to trimming and J lost 4 bases, with 13 bases between them. This CDR3 has 12 residues. The CDR3 sequence: CSVSFGNYEQYF. CDR3 nucleotide sequence: TGCAGCGTGAGCTTCGGGAATTACGAGCAGTACTTC.

The rearrangement uses TRBV6-5 and TRBJ2-5; possibly TRBD2 for D (6 bases). Trimming took off 0 bases at V and 9 bases at J, with 14 bases between the two ends. This CDR3 comprises 14 residues. Germline loops: CDR1 MNHEY, CDR2 SVGAGI. CDR3 amino acids: CASSYSNGWEAQYF. The CDR3 region has the DNA TGTGCCAGCAGTTACTCTAACGGGTGGGAGGCCCAGTACTTC.

The chain has TRBV27 and TRBJ2-1; TRBD1 agrees at 8 bases. This CDR3 is built from 14 residues. Unmatched junction bases numbered 1, after V lost 2 bases and J lost 4 bases. The germline V gene encodes CDR1 MNHEY and CDR2 SMNVEV (reference sequence). The CDR3 region is CASSLQGAYNEQFF. As DNA, the CDR3 is TGTGCCAGCAGTTTACAGGGGGCGTACAATGAGCAGTTCTTC.

The chain couples TRBV11-2 to TRBJ2-1, with a tentative D call TRBD1 (5 bases). Germline values: CDR1 SGHAT, CDR2 FQNNGV. Between the trimmed V and J ends, which lost 2 bases and 0 bases, there was a span of 11 bases. The CDR3 runs to 16 residues. CDR3 residues: CASSLLYDSSYNEQFF. In DNA form, the CDR3 reads TGTGCCAGCAGCTTACTCTACGACAGCTCCTACAATGAGCAGTTCTTC.

This chain connects TRBV5-3 to TRBJ2-4; D uncertain. Being an ORF, TRBV5-3 has a function that is uncertain. The CDR3 totals 15 residues. Trimming took off 1 base at V and 2 bases at J, with 10 bases between the two ends. CDR3 DNA: TGTGCCAGAAGCTTGACAGTAGGGTCCAAAAACATTCAGTACTTC. Its translation is CARSLTVGSKNIQYF.

The chain uses TRBV7-3 and TRBJ2-7; 7 bases agree with TRBD1. This CDR3 contains 16 residues. The germline V gene has CDR1 SGHTA and CDR2 FQGTGA. Trimming at V came to 5 bases and at J to 0 bases, leaving 10 bases not matched to a gene. The CDR3 region has the DNA TGTGCCAGCAGCCCCCAACCGTGGGACAGCTCCTACGAGCAGTACTTC. Its protein product is CASSPQPWDSSYEQYF.

The chain joins TRBV6-1 to TRBJ2-3; no clear D gene. This CDR3 is 13 amino acids long. Between the trimmed V and J ends, which lost 2 bases and 7 bases, there was a span of 10 bases. The germline V gene encodes CDR1 MNHNS and CDR2 SASEGT. The CDR3 sequence is CASSELESNTQYF. Written as DNA, the CDR3 is TGTGCCAGCAGTGAATTGGAGTCAAATACGCAGTATTTT.

The chain employs TRBV5-1 and TRBJ2-7; 9 nucleotides match TRBD2. V lost 0 bases, J lost 3 bases, and 4 bases stayed unmatched. Germline V gene lookup returns CDR1 SGHRS and CDR2 YFSETQ. The CDR3 runs 15 residues. CDR3 loop: CASSLVSGGDYEQYF. CDR3 DNA: TGCGCCAGCAGCTTGGTTAGCGGGGGAGACTACGAGCAGTACTTC.

This clone occurred a few times. The rearrangement uses TRBV4-1 and TRBJ1-1, with D possibly TRBD1 on 5 matching bases. Germline V gene lookup returns CDR1 MGHRA and CDR2 YSYEKL. The ends were cut back, 0 bases at V and 2 bases at J, with 10 bases in the middle. The CDR3 covers 15 residues. CDR3 DNA sequence: TGCGCCAGCAGCCAAGAAGGGAGGGGCAACACTGAAGCTTTCTTT. It yields the protein CASSQEGRGNTEAFF.

The V gene is TRBV6-6, the J gene TRBJ1-5; D is unresolved. The CDR3 length is 11 residues. Looked up from germline, CDR1 is MNHNY and CDR2 is SVGAGI (reference sequence). V shed 4 bases and J shed 7 bases, with 5 bases lying between them. The CDR3, as DNA: TGTGCCAGCAGTTCGGAACAGCCCCAGCATTTT. It is translated as CASSSEQPQHF.

V gene TRBV11-1 combines with J gene TRBJ1-1, with D possibly matching TRBD1 (5 bases). CDR3 size: 13 residues. The V end lost 1 base, the J end lost 5 bases, and 8 bases lay between the germline ends. Germline CDR1 and CDR2: SGHAT and FQDESV (reference sequence). In nucleotides, the CDR3 is TGTGCCAGCAGCTTAGGGGGCCAAACTGAAGCTTTCTTT. Translated, it gives CASSLGGQTEAFF.

This clone has more than one count but fewer than ten. J is TRBJ2-1 and V is TRBV30, with 9 bases matching TRBD2. The CDR3 runs to 15 residues. The trim removed 0 bases at V and 2 bases at J, leaving 2 bases unmatched. Germline V gives CDR1 GTSNPN, CDR2 SVGIG (reference sequence). The CDR3: CAWSVPSGAYNEQFF. The CDR3 DNA follows: TGTGCCTGGAGTGTACCTAGCGGGGCCTACAATGAGCAGTTCTTC. Full variable domain (remainder filled in from reference TRBV30 and TRBJ2-1): SQTIHQWPATLVQPVGSPLSLECTVEGTSNPNLYWYRQAAGRGLQLLFYSVGIGQISSEVPQNLSASRPQDRQFILSSKKLLLSDSGFYLCAWSVPSGAYNEQFFGPGTRLTVL.

The V call is TRBV9, the J call TRBJ2-3; D not certain. Germline V gene sequence: CDR1 SGDLS, CDR2 YYNGEE. Trimming stripped 0 bases from V and 2 bases from J, with 7 bases between. This CDR3 spans 14 amino acids. CDR3 bases: TGTGCCAGCAGCGTAGCTGGGTACACAGATACGCAGTATTTT. This codes for CASSVAGYTDTQYF.

The sample holds a few counts of this clone. The CDR3 bases are TGTGCCAGCAGTGTTGGACAGGGTAGAGGTCAGCCCCAGCATTTT. It specifies CASSVGQGRGQPQHF. This rearrangement joins TRBV6-1 to TRBJ1-5, with 8 nucleotides matching TRBD1. The junction had 8 bases not matched to a gene; V was cut back by 4 bases and J by 6 bases. The germline gives CDR1 MNHNS, CDR2 SASEGT. The CDR3 contains 15 residues.